This T cell receptor (beta chain) was identified during a study of OX40 agonist ivuxolimab in advanced cancers. The data were produced by immunoSEQ multiplex PCR, yet TCRdb's version contains in-frame clones alone and is incomplete. Of under 85,000 clones listed, around 82% are singletons. Germline-derived CDR1 and CDR2 are SGHNT and YYREEE (reference sequence). V trimming: 3 bases; J trimming: 3 bases; junction bases outside the gene matches: 9. The length of the CDR3 is 17 residues. Patients who had autoimmune disease history or got systemic immunosuppression were left out. The chain couples TRBV5-4 to TRBJ2-3, with 11 bases that match TRBD2. Sequencing used CD4+ or CD8+ T cells sorted from blood, obtained in a trial of the OX40 agonist ivuxolimab. The clonotype was recovered from an adult with an advanced solid tumor such as melanoma, head and neck, liver or kidney cancer. The CDR3 DNA reads TGTGCCAGCAGCTCCCTTAGCGGGGGGGCATGGACAGATACGCAGTATTTT. It translates to CASSSLSGGAWTDTQYF.